This T cell receptor (beta chain) was observed in a study of cytomegalovirus exposure and HLA in healthy donors. Study-wide points: Data from an earlier analysis indicated that most TCR beta V segments were productive either about 87% or about 30% of the time.

Trimming cost V 3 bases and J 6 bases, with 7 bases left between them. Germline values: CDR1 SGDLS, CDR2 YYNGEE. The CDR3 loop spans 11 amino acids. Turning to this clone: Its antigen is currently unknown.

It was with 60 Vbeta and 13 Jbeta primers that the PCR ran. Methods used by the authors: In a later analysis, approximately 80 million unique TCR beta chains included roughly 11 million shared by two or more donors. Generated by immunoSEQ multiplex PCR, the TCRdb table keeps only in-frame clones and is missing some. V, J and clone size derive from that table, while D and trimming were established from the DNA sequence. The sample records over 150,000 clones, 70% to 80% being singletons. The TCR originated in a man younger than 30 in good health and CMV-seropositive. Specimen: PBMCs. The genes are TRBV9 and TRBJ2-7; D not certain. The CDR3 DNA is TGTGCCAGCAGCGGGGCATCCGAGCAGTACTTC. Translating it yields CASSGASEQYF.